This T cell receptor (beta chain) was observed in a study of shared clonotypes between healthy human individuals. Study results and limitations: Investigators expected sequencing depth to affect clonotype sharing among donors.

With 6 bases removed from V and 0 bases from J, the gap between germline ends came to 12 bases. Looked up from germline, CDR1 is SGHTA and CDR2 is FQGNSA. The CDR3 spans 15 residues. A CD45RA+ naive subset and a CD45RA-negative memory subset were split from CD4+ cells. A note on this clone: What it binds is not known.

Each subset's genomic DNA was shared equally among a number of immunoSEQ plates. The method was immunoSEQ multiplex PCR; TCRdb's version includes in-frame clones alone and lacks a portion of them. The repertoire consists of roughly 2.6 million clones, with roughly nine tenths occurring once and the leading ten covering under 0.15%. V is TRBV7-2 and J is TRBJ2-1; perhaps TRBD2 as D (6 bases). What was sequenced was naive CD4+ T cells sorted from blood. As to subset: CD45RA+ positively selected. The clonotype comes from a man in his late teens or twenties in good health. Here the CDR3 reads CASRLAASSYNEQFF. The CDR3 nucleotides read TGTGCCAGCAGACTAGCCGCTAGCTCCTACAATGAGCAGTTCTTC.